This is a list of T cell receptor beta chains from one sample in a study of chemoradiotherapy in HPV16-positive cancers. Here immunoSEQ multiplex PCR was the method, and the copy in TCRdb shows in-frame clones only, minus some. The sample contains 15,000 or so clones, approximately 71% of which appear only once. The sample was gathered from a patient who underwent chemoradiotherapy. These receptors were taken from a human donor with HPV-associated anogenital cancer. CDR3s include the opening cysteine and the closing phenylalanine or tryptophan. D genes are given only for firm matches. The size entry is marked missing in some rows and otherwise reads once, few, many or a size class.

size	D	V	J	DNA	CDR3
.	.	TRBV5-1	TRBJ2-1	TGCGCCAGCAGCCCTGGGGGAGAGGCGAATGAGCAGTTCTTC	CASSPGGEANEQFF
few	.	TRBV18	TRBJ2-5	TGTGCCAGCTCACCAACCCCTATACAAGAGACCCAGTACTTC	CASSPTPIQETQYF
.	.	TRBV30	TRBJ1-5	TGTGCCTGGAGTGTCCAGGGGACGGGTAATCAGCCCCAGCATTTT	CAWSVQGTGNQPQHF
.	.	TRBV5-1	TRBJ1-4	TGCGCCAGCAGCTTATTCCACCGGCAGCCAAGGGAAAAACTGTTTTTT	CASSLFHRQPREKLFF
few	.	TRBV10-2	TRBJ1-1	TGCGCCAGCACGGGATGGGCAAACACTGAAGCTTTCTTT	CASTGWANTEAFF
.	TRBD2	TRBV28	TRBJ2-3	TGTGCCAGCAGTTTATTTAGCGGGGGGAGCGGCACAGATACGCAGTATTTT	CASSLFSGGSGTDTQYF
few	.	TRBV5-3	TRBJ1-5	TGTGCCAGAAGCTTGTACTATCGGGAGATTAGAAGTCAGCCCCAGCATTTT	CARSLYYREIRSQPQHF
.	.	TRBV10-3	TRBJ1-1	TGTGCCATCAGCGTTAAAAGAGGGGACACTGAAGCTTTCTTT	CAISVKRGDTEAFF
.	.	TRBV7-6	TRBJ2-1	TGTGCCAGCAGCTTAGAAGTGGATTCGCGACATGAGCAGTTCTTC	CASSLEVDSRHEQFF
few	TRBD1	TRBV12-5	TRBJ2-7	TGTGCTAGTGGTAGGGGGACAGCCGGCTCCTACGAGCAGTACTTC	CASGRGTAGSYEQYF
once	.	TRBV10-2	TRBJ2-7	TGCGCCAGCACAATCGGGGCGGGGTCTGGCGAGCAGTACTTC	CASTIGAGSGEQYF
.	.	TRBV5-1	TRBJ2-5	TGCGCCAGCGAACAAGCGACGGGGGAGACCCAGTACTTC	CASEQATGETQYF
.	.	TRBV2	TRBJ2-1	TGTGCCAGCAGCTCCCTTGATGAGCAGTTCTTC	CASSSLDEQFF